This T cell receptor (beta chain) was retrieved from a study of T cell changes during pregnancy in multiple sclerosis. Here immunoSEQ multiplex PCR was the method, and the copy in TCRdb shows in-frame clones only, minus some. The table lists some 100,000 clones, 92% of them singletons. The CDR3 sequence is 12 residues long. The germline gives CDR1 MDHEN, CDR2 SYDVKM. V lost 7 bases to trimming and J lost 3 bases, with 10 bases between them. This clonotype was sampled from a female donor with multiple sclerosis, enrolled in a pregnancy study. Sample: peripheral blood, taken after pregnancy. The gene calls are TRBV28 and TRBJ2-7; tentative D call: TRBD1 (5 bases). The CDR3 nucleotides read TGTGCCAGCACAGGGAATTTCTACGAGCAGTACTTC. Translation: CASTGNFYEQYF.